A single sample is the source of the 13 T cell receptor beta chains below, sequenced in a study of blood T cells in healthy people across ages. Through a sample-barcoded 5' primer and a J-beta primer mix, a second PCR was run for roughly 6 to 12 cycles. TCRdb itself ran the 5' RACE reads through MiXCR, one entry per CDR3 protein. Counted here are about 1 million distinct CDR3 sequences, under 55% occurring once; the ten biggest clones make up approximately 20%. Sequences were obtained from blood. The receptors stem from a woman aged 55-75 years in good health.

This sequence joins TRBV10-3 and TRBJ2-3, with D possibly matching TRBD1 (5 bases). The CDR3 spans 12 residues. Trimming shortened V by 6 bases and J by 3 bases, and 7 bases separated the two germline ends. CDR1 ENHRY and CDR2 SYGVKD come from the germline V gene. CDR3 in DNA: TGTGCCATCAGCGACAGTACAGATACGCAGTATTTT. Its translation is CAISDSTDTQYF.

This chain joins TRBV10-1 and TRBJ2-1; possibly TRBD1 for D (6 bases). Germline V CDR1 and CDR2: WNHNN, SYGVQD (reference sequence). Trimming pared 8 bases from V and 2 bases from J, leaving 10 bases between. There are 13 residues in the CDR3. The DNA for the CDR3 is TGCGCCAGCGCAGGACAGACCTACAATGAGCAGTTCTTC. It translates to CASAGQTYNEQFF.

V is TRBV10-3 and J is TRBJ2-1; 11 bases fit TRBD2. CDR3 length: 16 residues. The V gene end was trimmed by 5 bases and the J gene end by 5 bases; junction bases not matched to a gene: 8. Germline V gene data show CDR1 as ENHRY and CDR2 as SYGVKD. The CDR3 bases are TGTGCCATCAGTACTAGCGGGAGCGGGGGCCACAATGAGCAGTTCTTC. Amino acid sequence: CAISTSGSGGHNEQFF.

V gene TRBV20-1 combines with J gene TRBJ2-5; 11 bases match TRBD1. The junction had 10 bases not matched to a gene; V was cut back by 6 bases and J by 4 bases. Germline V gene data show CDR1 as DFQATT and CDR2 as SNEGSKA (reference sequence). CDR3 length: 15 residues. CDR3 residues: CSATGTGGMAETQYF. The CDR3 DNA reads as TGCAGTGCCACCGGGACAGGGGGAATGGCAGAGACCCAGTACTTC.

The chain carries TRBV6-2 or TRBV6-3 and TRBJ2-4; D not certain. Germline V gene lookup returns CDR1 MNHEY and CDR2 SVGEGT. There are 14 residues in the CDR3. The V end was cut by 0 bases, the J end by 3 bases, with 6 bases between. The CDR3 DNA sequence: TGTGCCAGCAGTTACTCGAATGGCAAAAACATTCAGTACTTC. Protein: CASSYSNGKNIQYF.

The rearrangement links TRBV4-2 to TRBJ2-1, with D maybe TRBD1 (5 bases). The V end lost 0 bases, the J end lost 0 bases, and 12 bases lay between the germline ends. This CDR3 has 17 amino acids. Germline V CDR1 and CDR2: LGHNA, YNFKEQ. CDR3 amino acids: CASSQEELDSSYNEQFF. CDR3 DNA sequence: TGTGCCAGCAGCCAAGAGGAGCTAGACAGCTCCTACAATGAGCAGTTCTTC.

This clonotype showed up just a few times. This chain joins TRBV10-3 and TRBJ2-3; tentative D call: TRBD2 (5 bases). Germline V lookup: CDR1 ENHRY, CDR2 SYGVKD. This CDR3 comprises 11 residues. V was trimmed by 4 bases and J by 6 bases, leaving 5 bases between them. CDR3 amino acids: CAISAGDTQYF. In nucleotides, the CDR3 is TGTGCCATCAGTGCGGGGGATACGCAGTATTTT.

V gene TRBV20-1 combines with J gene TRBJ2-1; no firm D call. The CDR3 has 15 residues. CDR1 is DFQATT, CDR2 SNEGSKA, per germline (reference sequence). V lost 3 bases to trimming and J lost 0 bases, with 12 bases between them. For the CDR3, the DNA is TGCAGTGCTAGCCCCGTCCCCGTCTCCTACAATGAGCAGTTCTTC. Protein: CSASPVPVSYNEQFF.

CDR3 sequence reads: CASSFAKGGYTF. Here the CDR3 DNA reads TGTGCCAGCAGTTTCGCCAAGGGGGGCTACACCTTC. This chain joins TRBV27 and TRBJ1-2, with D possibly TRBD1 on 5 matching bases. V dropped 3 bases and J dropped 8 bases, with 10 bases sitting between them. This CDR3 contains 12 residues. Germline lookup yields CDR1 MNHEY and CDR2 SMNVEV (reference sequence).

The chain employs TRBV29-1 and TRBJ2-4; no clear D. This CDR3 has 8 residues. Trimming cost V 3 bases and J 13 bases, with 4 bases left between them. The germline V gene encodes CDR1 SQVTM and CDR2 ANQGSEA. CDR3 in DNA: TGCAGCGTTGACGGGCAGTACTTC. Residues: CSVDGQYF.

Only one count was recorded for this clonotype. CDR3: CSARVVLAGGVTDTQYF. CDR3 bases: TGCAGTGCTAGAGTGGTCCTAGCGGGAGGAGTCACAGATACGCAGTATTTT. V gene TRBV20-1 combines with J gene TRBJ2-3, with 11 bases lining up with TRBD2. Germline-derived CDR1 and CDR2 are DFQATT and SNEGSKA (reference sequence). The CDR3 length is 17 residues. Losses at the gene ends were 1 base for V and 2 bases for J; bases not matched to a gene: 8.

The rearrangement joins TRBV6-1 to TRBJ1-2, with 8 nucleotides matching TRBD1. Germline CDR1 is MNHNS and CDR2 is SASEGT. Losses at the gene ends were 4 bases for V and 3 bases for J; bases not matched to a gene: 1. CDR3 length equals 13 residues. CDR3 residues: CASSATGDYGYTF. The CDR3 bases are TGTGCCAGCAGTGCGACAGGGGACTATGGCTACACCTTC.

This chain connects TRBV28 to TRBJ2-1, with TRBD2 matching over 7 bases. The V gene's germline CDR1 is MDHEN and CDR2 SYDVKM. V shed 5 bases, J shed 7 bases, and the junction held 14 bases outside the gene matches. The CDR3 sequence is 16 residues long. This CDR3 is CASSGPSSGMWNEQFF. The CDR3 DNA reads TGTGCCAGCAGTGGCCCTTCTAGCGGCATGTGGAATGAGCAGTTCTTC.